These 24 T cell receptor beta chains were all obtained from the same sample, sequenced in a study of blood T cell repertoires in COVID-19 (dated by TCRdb to the early 2020s). The library was obtained by the immunoSEQ multiplex PCR assay. TCRdb provides this immuneACCESS table in a form limited to in-frame rearrangements. Some clones are lacking; in checked studies, under half of them reflect an unresolved V gene, and why the rest are absent is not known. The sample includes about 93,000 clones, with around 90% observed a single time. Roughly 5% of the sample is taken by the ten largest. The sequenced sample consisted of peripheral blood. These receptors all come from a man aged 55 to 69 with COVID-19, enrolled during active disease.

CDR3 in DNA: TGCAGCGTTCGGACTAGCGGGATCTACAATGAGCAGTTCTTC. Translation gives CSVRTSGIYNEQFF. The chain links TRBV29-1 to TRBJ2-1; 12 bases match TRBD2. V lost 5 bases and J lost 3; bases outside the gene matches: 2. CDR3 length: 14 residues. Germline lookup yields CDR1 SQVTM and CDR2 ANQGSEA.

The chain combines TRBV6-4 with TRBJ2-1; weak D call: TRBD1 (5 bases). The CDR3 length is 13 residues. Germline V gives CDR1 MRHNA, CDR2 SNTAGT. Trimming took 5 bases from V and 4 from J, leaving 9 bases between them. CDR3 in amino acids: CASSPQGYNEQFF. The CDR3 DNA follows: TGTGCCAGCAGTCCTCAGGGTTACAATGAGCAGTTCTTC.

The chain couples TRBV9 to TRBJ2-5; 9 bases are a match to TRBD2. The CDR3 has 15 residues. J lost 2 bases, V lost 4 bases, and 6 bases had no gene match. Germline-derived CDR1 and CDR2 are SGDLS and YYNGEE. Written as DNA, the CDR3 is TGTGCCAGCAGCCCCCGACTAGCGGAGCAAGAGACCCAGTACTTC. Residues: CASSPRLAEQETQYF.

This chain uses TRBV9 with TRBJ2-1; D gene uncertain. The CDR3 runs 14 residues. V shed 0 bases and J shed 8 bases, with 12 bases lying between them. Germline CDR1 is SGDLS and CDR2 is YYNGEE. Written as DNA, the CDR3 is TGTGCCAGCAGCGTAGCTGAAGTTACGGATGAGCAGTTCTTC. Residues: CASSVAEVTDEQFF. Supplemented by reference TRBV9 and TRBJ2-1, the full variable domain reads DSGVTQTPKHLITATGQRVTLRCSPRSGDLSVYWYQQSLDQGLQFLIQYYNGEERAKGNILERFSAQQFPDLHSELNLSSLELGDSALYFCASSVAEVTDEQFFGPGTRLTVL.

The CDR3 protein is CASSFDGASGNTIYF. CDR3 in DNA: TGCGCCAGCAGCTTTGATGGGGCTTCTGGAAACACCATATATTTT. The J gene is TRBJ1-3, the V gene TRBV5-1, with D possibly matching TRBD1 (5 bases). The CDR3 contains 15 residues. Between the trimmed V and J ends, which lost 2 bases and 1 base, there was a span of 10 bases. Germline-derived CDR1 and CDR2 are SGHRS and YFSETQ.

The rearrangement links TRBV28 to TRBJ2-3, with D maybe TRBD1 (6 bases). The CDR3 has 14 residues. Trimming took off 3 bases at V and 2 bases at J, with 9 bases between the two ends. CDR1 is MDHEN and CDR2 is SYDVKM in the germline V gene. The CDR3 coding sequence is TGTGCCAGCAGTTTGGGGGCTATCACAGATACGCAGTATTTT. It encodes CASSLGAITDTQYF. Full variable domain (rest looked up from reference TRBV28 and TRBJ2-3): DVKVTQSSRYLVKRTGEKVFLECVQDMDHENMFWYRQDPGLGLRLIYFSYDVKMKEKGDIPEGYSVSREKKERFSLILESASTNQTSMYLCASSLGAITDTQYFGPGTRLTVL.

This rearrangement joins TRBV9 to TRBJ2-1; 7 nucleotides match TRBD1. CDR1 is SGDLS and CDR2 is YYNGEE in the germline V gene. There are 13 residues in the CDR3. Trimming cost V 1 base and J 5 bases; bases outside gene matches: 0. DNA of the CDR3: TGTGCCAGCAGCGTAACAGGGGACAATGAGCAGTTCTTC. It specifies CASSVTGDNEQFF.

The rearrangement joins TRBV4-1 to TRBJ2-3, with TRBD2 matching over 8 bases. Germline loops: CDR1 MGHRA, CDR2 YSYEKL. The trim removed 2 bases at V and 4 bases at J, leaving 8 bases unmatched. CDR3 length: 16 amino acids. For the CDR3, the DNA is TGCGCCAGCAGCCAACCCATAGCGGGATCCGCAGATACGCAGTATTTT. As protein: CASSQPIAGSADTQYF.

The chain couples TRBV10-2 to TRBJ2-5; 11 positions match TRBD2. CDR1 is WSHSY, CDR2 SAAADI, per germline. The trim removed 4 bases at V and 2 bases at J, leaving 3 bases unmatched. The CDR3 extends over 15 amino acids. This CDR3 is CASSVAGGGQETQYF. DNA of the CDR3: TGCGCCAGCAGTGTAGCGGGAGGGGGGCAAGAGACCCAGTACTTC.

This chain joins TRBV10-1 and TRBJ2-5; 9 bases are a match to TRBD2. Losses at the gene ends were 3 bases for V and 5 bases for J; bases not matched to a gene: 10. The CDR3 length is 16 residues. Germline loops: CDR1 WNHNN, CDR2 SYGVQD (reference sequence). The CDR3 is CASSDPAAGGGETQYF. The CDR3 nucleotides are TGCGCCAGCAGTGACCCGGCAGCGGGAGGAGGGGAGACCCAGTACTTC.

The chain joins TRBV12-3 or TRBV12-4 to TRBJ2-7; 11 positions match TRBD1. The CDR3 contains 13 residues. Losses at the gene ends were 6 bases for V and 2 bases for J; bases not matched to a gene: 0. The DNA for the CDR3 is TGTGCCAGCAGGGGACAGGGGGCCTACGAGCAGTACTTC. This encodes CASRGQGAYEQYF.

V usage is TRBV27 and J usage is TRBJ1-6; D perhaps matches TRBD1 (5 bases). The V end was cut by 6 bases, the J end by 8 bases, with 23 bases between. CDR1 MNHEY and CDR2 SMNVEV come from the germline V gene (reference sequence). CDR3 length equals 17 residues. The CDR3 is CASSPYGGREEDSPLHF. The CDR3 DNA sequence: TGTGCCAGCAGCCCGTACGGGGGGAGGGAGGAGGATTCACCCCTCCACTTT.

This clone has a single count. V usage is TRBV5-1 and J usage is TRBJ2-3; TRBD2 is a possible D gene (5 bases). Germline V gene data show CDR1 as SGHRS and CDR2 as YFSETQ. The CDR3 covers 16 residues. Trimming cost V 0 bases and J 0 bases, with 11 bases left between them. The CDR3 spells CASSLVSGASTDTQYF. Here the CDR3 DNA reads TGCGCCAGCAGCTTGGTCAGCGGAGCTAGCACAGATACGCAGTATTTT.

This clone appeared many times. V is TRBV19 and J is TRBJ1-1; weak D call: TRBD1 (5 bases). The CDR3 consists of 14 residues. V lost 6 bases, J lost 3 bases, and 14 bases lay in between. Germline-derived CDR1 and CDR2 are LNHDA and SQIVND (reference sequence). CDR3 loop: CASRVQGWDTEAFF. The CDR3 region has the DNA TGTGCCAGTAGGGTCCAGGGCTGGGACACTGAAGCTTTCTTT.

V is TRBV21-1 and J is TRBJ1-5. TRBV21-1 is flagged as a pseudogene. The CDR3 totals 17 residues. In nucleotides, the CDR3 is TGTGCCAGCAGCAAAGAGGGGAGGAGGGCGCCGGATCAGCCCCAGCATTTT. Its protein is CASSKEGRRAPDQPQHF.

The chain has TRBV11-1 and TRBJ1-1, with D tentatively TRBD1 (6 bases). The V gene's germline CDR1 is SGHAT and CDR2 FQDESV (reference sequence). The CDR3 consists of 13 residues. The V and J ends lost 8 bases and 2 bases respectively, with 12 bases between them. In DNA form, the CDR3 reads TGTGCCAGCCGAAGACAGGCCAACACTGAAGCTTTCTTT. This gives the protein CASRRQANTEAFF.

This chain joins TRBV5-6 and TRBJ1-4; TRBD1 agrees at 9 bases. V lost 3 bases, J lost 7 bases, and 13 bases stayed unmatched. The CDR3 sequence is 17 residues long. Germline V gene sequence: CDR1 SGHDT, CDR2 YYEEEE. CDR3 in DNA: TGTGCCAGCAGCTACCGACAGGGGGGCTCTTTAGGTGAAAAACTGTTTTTT. Translated: CASSYRQGGSLGEKLFF.

The chain combines TRBV19 with TRBJ1-1, with 7 bases lining up with TRBD1. Germline CDR1 reads LNHDA; CDR2 reads SQIVND (reference sequence). V lost 5 bases to trimming and J lost 3 bases; unmatched junction nucleotides: 3. The CDR3 spans 13 residues. CDR3 residues: CASSFDRDTEAFF. The DNA of the CDR3 is TGTGCCAGTAGTTTCGACAGGGACACTGAAGCTTTCTTT.

The V call is TRBV12-3 or TRBV12-4, the J call TRBJ1-3, with D unresolved. V was trimmed by 4 bases and J by 4 bases, leaving 8 bases between them. CDR3 size: 13 residues. The CDR3 nucleotides are TGTGCCAGCAGTTCGCGGCGAGGAAACACCATATATTTT. It translates to CASSSRRGNTIYF.

The V gene is TRBV18, the J gene TRBJ1-1, with 9 bases fitting TRBD1. V lost 4 bases and J lost 5; bases outside the gene matches: 5. Germline V CDR1 and CDR2: KGHSH, LQKENI. This CDR3 has 14 amino acids. Here the CDR3 reads CASSLTGGETEAFF. As DNA, the CDR3 is TGTGCCAGCTCACTGACAGGGGGAGAAACTGAAGCTTTCTTT.

The J gene is TRBJ1-2, the V gene TRBV19, with D maybe TRBD1 (5 bases). CDR3 length: 13 residues. Between the trimmed V and J ends, which lost 2 bases and 6 bases, there was a span of 10 bases. Germline CDR1 LNHDA, CDR2 SQIVND (reference sequence). This chain's CDR3 is CASSISGGDGYTF. DNA of the CDR3: TGTGCCAGTAGTATATCAGGAGGGGATGGCTACACCTTC.

This rearrangement joins TRBV5-1 to TRBJ2-2; D is unresolved. Germline loops: CDR1 SGHRS, CDR2 YFSETQ. The CDR3 extends over 16 amino acids. V was cut by 1 base and J by 0 bases, with 10 bases left in between. CDR3 DNA: TGCGCCAGCAGCTTGTCCCCTGGAGCGAACACCGGGGAGCTGTTTTTT. Amino acids: CASSLSPGANTGELFF.

The V gene is TRBV28, the J gene TRBJ1-5; a weak D match, TRBD1 (6 bases). The V end lost 3 bases, the J end lost 4 bases, and 19 bases lay between the germline ends. Germline CDR1 reads MDHEN; CDR2 reads SYDVKM. The CDR3 has 17 amino acids. The CDR3 loop is CASSLQLADRSNQPQHF. CDR3 in DNA: TGTGCCAGCAGTTTGCAATTAGCCGACAGGTCGAATCAGCCCCAGCATTTT.

This sequence joins TRBV18 and TRBJ2-7; perhaps TRBD2 as D (6 bases). The V end was cut by 4 bases, the J end by 2 bases, with 12 bases between. Germline assignment: CDR1 KGHSH and CDR2 LQKENI. The CDR3 consists of 14 residues. This chain's CDR3 is CASSRGLAPYEQYF. CDR3 in DNA: TGTGCCAGCTCACGGGGACTTGCTCCCTACGAGCAGTACTTC.